This TCR beta chain was sequenced for a study of cytomegalovirus exposure and HLA in healthy donors. PCR used 60 Vbeta primers and 13 Jbeta primers. Profiling relied on immunoSEQ multiplex PCR, and the TCRdb table lists in-frame clones only, not all of them. The sample lists around 150,000 clones; about 76% were seen once. This clonotype was sampled from a human donor in good health. Sequences were obtained from PBMCs.

As DNA, the CDR3 is TGTGCCAGCAGTTACTCGGGCAGCTTCCCAACAGATACGCAGTATTTT. Its protein product is CASSYSGSFPTDTQYF. The V gene is TRBV6-5, the J gene TRBJ2-3; no reliable D call. V was trimmed by 0 bases and J by 3 bases, leaving 13 bases between them. Germline V gene lookup returns CDR1 MNHEY and CDR2 SVGAGI. This CDR3 contains 16 residues.